Listed below are T cell receptor beta chains from one sample, sequenced in a study of blood T cells in healthy people across ages. Each CDR3 protein gets one entry after TCRdb re-called the 5' RACE reads with MiXCR. The sample records 1.5 million to 1.8 million distinct CDR3 sequences, under 55% being singletons. Sequenced sample: blood. The source of these receptors is a young woman in good health. Both conserved end residues are trimmed from each CDR3. Clone sizes are given selectively: once, few, many, or a class where the clone is expanded.

once	TRBV3-1	TRBJ1-2	ASSQVGLGCT
NA	TRBV11-2	TRBJ2-1	ASSLEISSYNEQF
NA	TRBV19	TRBJ2-7	ASSNIQGMNYEQY
NA	TRBV27	TRBJ2-3	ASRNRGFGTDTQY
NA	TRBV27	TRBJ1-5	ASSFVGLPGGTNQPQH
NA	TRBV27	TRBJ2-5	ASSLRGGAGTGNEQY
NA	TRBV6-2/TRBV6-3	TRBJ2-1	ASSTGLSPEQF
few	TRBV20-1	TRBJ1-1	SAIRGGPGTEAF
NA	TRBV28	TRBJ2-7	ASSLTLGTGGYEQY
NA	TRBV7-9	TRBJ1-4	ASSLASGGAEKLF
once	TRBV12-3/TRBV12-4	TRBJ2-7	ASSFAGTGSYEQY
NA	TRBV10-3	TRBJ2-3	AISDRASDTQY
few	TRBV28	TRBJ1-4	ASSLPGTENEKLF
NA	TRBV7-8	NA	ASSSFWGAASSYNEQY
NA	TRBV6-1	NA	ASSEVAGGYNEQY
NA	TRBV21-1	TRBJ2-7	AGRYREEGPYEQY
NA	TRBV4-3	TRBJ2-3	ASSLLPGQGRDTQY
NA	TRBV27	TRBJ2-1	TSMAYNEQF